These T cell receptor beta chains were read from a single sample in a study of T cell responses to AZD1222 COVID-19 vaccine. The protocol was immunoSEQ multiplex PCR, while the TCRdb copy is restricted to in-frame clones and leaves out a portion. Here the sample spans some 110,000 clones, around 90% being singletons. The starting material was peripheral blood, obtained on day 0 of AZD1222 vaccination. The receptors were gathered from an adult in good health. Both conserved end residues are part of each CDR3. Each record gives: clone size, D gene, J gene, V gene, CDR3 DNA, CDR3 protein. The D gene is left open where the match is weak. Some rows mark clone size as missing; the rest say once, few, many or name a class of expanded clone.

>few|.|TRBJ1-2|TRBV6-5
TGTGCCAGCACCCACTCCGCCCTGGGGGGCTACACCTTC
CASTHSALGGYTF
>once|.|TRBJ2-3|TRBV11-2
TGTGCCAGCAGCCCGACCCTAGCTGCCACAGATACGCAGTATTTT
CASSPTLAATDTQYF
>.|TRBD1|TRBJ2-7|TRBV28
TGTGCCAGCAGTCGACCGGGACAGGGAAAATACGAGCAGTACTTC
CASSRPGQGKYEQYF
>.|.|TRBJ2-5|TRBV19
TGTGCCAGTAGTATATTACGGACAGCCCAAGAGACCCAGTACTTC
CASSILRTAQETQYF
>.|TRBD1|TRBJ2-7|TRBV27
TGTGCCAGCAGCCATGGGACAGGGAGATTCTACGAGCAGTACTTC
CASSHGTGRFYEQYF
>.|.|TRBJ2-3|TRBV2
TGTGCCTCAGCCCTCGAAGGGAGCGCAGATACGCAGTATTTT
CASALEGSADTQYF
>.|.|TRBJ1-5|TRBV28
TGTGCCAGCAGTTTGGGGGCGATTGGTCAGCCCCAGCATTTT
CASSLGAIGQPQHF
>once|.|TRBJ2-7|TRBV2
TGTGCCAGCAGGACCGGACTGGGGAGCTCCTACGAGCAGTACTTC
CASRTGLGSSYEQYF
>.|TRBD2|TRBJ2-3|TRBV12-3/TRBV12-4
TGTGCCAGCAGCCTGACTAGCGGGAGTGAGCAGTATTTT
CASSLTSGSEQYF
>.|.|TRBJ2-7|TRBV28
TGTGCCAGCAGCCTAACAGAGTACGAGCAGTACTTC
CASSLTEYEQYF